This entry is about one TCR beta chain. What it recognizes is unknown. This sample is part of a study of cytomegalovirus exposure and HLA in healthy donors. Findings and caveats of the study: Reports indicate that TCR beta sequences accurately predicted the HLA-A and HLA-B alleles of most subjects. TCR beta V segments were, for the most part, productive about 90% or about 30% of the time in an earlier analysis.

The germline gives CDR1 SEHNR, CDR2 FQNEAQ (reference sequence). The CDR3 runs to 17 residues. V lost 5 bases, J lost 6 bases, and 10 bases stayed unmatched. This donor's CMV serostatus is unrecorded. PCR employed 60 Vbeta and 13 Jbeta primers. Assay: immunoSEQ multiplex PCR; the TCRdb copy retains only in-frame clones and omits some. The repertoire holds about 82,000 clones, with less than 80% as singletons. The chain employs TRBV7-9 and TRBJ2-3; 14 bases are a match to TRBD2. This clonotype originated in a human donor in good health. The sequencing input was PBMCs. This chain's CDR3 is CASSPGLAGGRVDTQYF. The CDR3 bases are TGTGCCAGCAGCCCCGGACTAGCGGGGGGCCGGGTGGATACGCAGTATTTT. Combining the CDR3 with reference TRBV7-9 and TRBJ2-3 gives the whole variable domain DTGVSQNPRHKITKRGQNVTFRCDPISEHNRLYWYRQTLGQGPEFLTYFQNEAQLEKSRLLSDRFSAERPKGSFSTLEIQRTEQGDSAMYLCASSPGLAGGRVDTQYFGPGTRLTVL.